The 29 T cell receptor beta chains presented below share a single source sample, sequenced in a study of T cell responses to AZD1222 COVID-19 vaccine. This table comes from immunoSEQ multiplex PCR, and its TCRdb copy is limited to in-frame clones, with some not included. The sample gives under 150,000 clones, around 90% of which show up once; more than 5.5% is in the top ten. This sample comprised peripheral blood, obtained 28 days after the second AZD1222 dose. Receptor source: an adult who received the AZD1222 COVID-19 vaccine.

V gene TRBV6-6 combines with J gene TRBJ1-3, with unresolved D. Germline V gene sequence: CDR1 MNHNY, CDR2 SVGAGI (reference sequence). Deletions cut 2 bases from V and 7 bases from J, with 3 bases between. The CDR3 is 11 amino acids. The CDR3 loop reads CASSYANTIYF. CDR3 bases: TGTGCCAGCAGTTACGCGAACACCATATATTTT.

CDR3 in amino acids: CASSFPGGDTQYF. CDR3 DNA: TGTGCCAGCAGTTTTCCCGGAGGAGATACGCAGTATTTT. This chain links TRBV27 with TRBJ2-3; possible D gene TRBD2, 5 bases. Trimming left V 3 bases short and J 5 bases short, with 9 bases between. Germline V CDR1 and CDR2: MNHEY, SMNVEV (reference sequence). The CDR3 runs to 13 residues.

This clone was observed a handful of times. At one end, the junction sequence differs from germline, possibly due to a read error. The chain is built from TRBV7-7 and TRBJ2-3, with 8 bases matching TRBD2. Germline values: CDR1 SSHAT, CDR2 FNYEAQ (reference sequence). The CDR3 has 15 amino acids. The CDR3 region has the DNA TGTGCTAGCAGCTTAACGGGGGGGCAGACAGATACGCAGTATTTT. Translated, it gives CASSLTGGQTDTQYF.

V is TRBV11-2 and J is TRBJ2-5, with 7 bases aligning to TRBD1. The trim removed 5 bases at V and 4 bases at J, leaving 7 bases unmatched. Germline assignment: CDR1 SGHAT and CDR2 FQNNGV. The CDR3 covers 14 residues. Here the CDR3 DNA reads TGTGCCAGCAGCCCTACGACAGGGCGAGAGACCCAGTACTTC. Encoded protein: CASSPTTGRETQYF.

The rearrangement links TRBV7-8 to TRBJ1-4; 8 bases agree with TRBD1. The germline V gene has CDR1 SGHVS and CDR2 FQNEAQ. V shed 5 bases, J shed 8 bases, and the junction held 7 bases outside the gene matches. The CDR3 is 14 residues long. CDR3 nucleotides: TGTGCCAGCAGCGTGGACAGGGTTGGCGAAAAACTGTTTTTT. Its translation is CASSVDRVGEKLFF.

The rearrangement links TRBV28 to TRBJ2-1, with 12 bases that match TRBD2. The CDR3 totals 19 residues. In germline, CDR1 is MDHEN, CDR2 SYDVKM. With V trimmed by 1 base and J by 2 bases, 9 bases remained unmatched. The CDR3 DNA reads TGTGCCAGCAGTTTATTCTCGGGACTAGCGGGTCGAACCTACAATGAGCAGTTCTTC. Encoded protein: CASSLFSGLAGRTYNEQFF.

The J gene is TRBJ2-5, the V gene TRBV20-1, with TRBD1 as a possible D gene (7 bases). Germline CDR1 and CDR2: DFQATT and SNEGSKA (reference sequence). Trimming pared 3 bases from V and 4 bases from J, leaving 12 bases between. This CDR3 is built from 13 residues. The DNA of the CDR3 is TGCAGTGCTAGTTCAGGGGGGACAGAGACCCAGTACTTC. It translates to CSASSGGTETQYF.

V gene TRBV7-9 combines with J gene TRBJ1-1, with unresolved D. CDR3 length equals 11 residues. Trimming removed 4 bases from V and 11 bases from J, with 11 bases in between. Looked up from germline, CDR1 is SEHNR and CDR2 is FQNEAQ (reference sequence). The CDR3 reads CASSSDYGAFF. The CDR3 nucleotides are TGTGCCAGCAGCTCGGACTATGGGGCTTTCTTT.

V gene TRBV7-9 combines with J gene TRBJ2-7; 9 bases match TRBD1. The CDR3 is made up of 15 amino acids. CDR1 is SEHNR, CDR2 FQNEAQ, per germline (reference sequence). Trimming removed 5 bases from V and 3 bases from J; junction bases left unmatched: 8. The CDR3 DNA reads TGTGCCAGCAGCCCGGGGACAGGGATCCGCTACGAGCAGTACTTC. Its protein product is CASSPGTGIRYEQYF.

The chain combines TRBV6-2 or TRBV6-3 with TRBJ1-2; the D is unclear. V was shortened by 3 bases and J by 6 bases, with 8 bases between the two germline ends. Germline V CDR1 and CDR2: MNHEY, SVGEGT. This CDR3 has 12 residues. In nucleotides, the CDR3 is TGTGCCAGCAGTTATTTTCGTGATGGCTACACCTTC. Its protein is CASSYFRDGYTF.

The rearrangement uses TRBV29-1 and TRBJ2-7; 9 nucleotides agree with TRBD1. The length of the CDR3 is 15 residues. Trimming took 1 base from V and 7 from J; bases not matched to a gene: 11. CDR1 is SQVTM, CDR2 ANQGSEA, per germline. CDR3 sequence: CSVEGGGQGVREQYF. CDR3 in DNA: TGCAGCGTTGAAGGCGGGGGACAGGGCGTTCGAGAGCAGTACTTC.

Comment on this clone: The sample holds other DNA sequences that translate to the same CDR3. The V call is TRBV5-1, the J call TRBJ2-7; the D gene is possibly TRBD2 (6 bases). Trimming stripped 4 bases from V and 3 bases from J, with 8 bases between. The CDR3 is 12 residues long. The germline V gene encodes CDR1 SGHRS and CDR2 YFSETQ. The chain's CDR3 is CASSLGGYEQYF. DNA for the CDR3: TGCGCCAGCAGCCTGGGGGGCTACGAGCAGTACTTC.

The DNA of the CDR3 is TGTGCCAGTAGTATAGGGACAGGGAATACTGAAGCTTTCTTT. Residues: CASSIGTGNTEAFF. The V call is TRBV19, the J call TRBJ1-1, with 8 bases identical to TRBD1. This CDR3 is built from 14 residues. Per the germline V gene, CDR1 is LNHDA and CDR2 is SQIVND (reference sequence). V dropped 1 base and J dropped 5; count of bases not matched to a gene: 3. Drawing the rest from reference TRBV19 and TRBJ1-1, the complete variable domain is DGGITQSPKYLFRKEGQNVTLSCEQNLNHDAMYWYRQDPGQGLRLIYYSQIVNDFQKGDIAEGYSVSREKKESFPLTVTSAQKNPTAFYLCASSIGTGNTEAFFGQGTRLTVV.

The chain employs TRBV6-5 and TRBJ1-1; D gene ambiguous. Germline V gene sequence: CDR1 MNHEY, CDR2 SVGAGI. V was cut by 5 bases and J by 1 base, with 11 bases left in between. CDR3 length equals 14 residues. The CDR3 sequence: CASSNLMGNTEAFF. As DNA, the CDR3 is TGTGCCAGCAGTAACCTCATGGGGAACACTGAAGCTTTCTTT.

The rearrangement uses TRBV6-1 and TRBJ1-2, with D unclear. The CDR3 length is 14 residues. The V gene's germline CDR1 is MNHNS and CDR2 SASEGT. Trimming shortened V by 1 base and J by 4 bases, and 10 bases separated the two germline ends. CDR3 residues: CASSEVPGLYGYTF. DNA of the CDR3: TGTGCCAGCAGTGAAGTTCCCGGACTCTATGGCTACACCTTC.

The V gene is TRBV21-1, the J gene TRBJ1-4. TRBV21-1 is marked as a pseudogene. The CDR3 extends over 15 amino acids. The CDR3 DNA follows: TGTGCCAGCAGCAAAGATAAGGGAGGTAATGAAAAACTGTTTTTT. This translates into CASSKDKGGNEKLFF.

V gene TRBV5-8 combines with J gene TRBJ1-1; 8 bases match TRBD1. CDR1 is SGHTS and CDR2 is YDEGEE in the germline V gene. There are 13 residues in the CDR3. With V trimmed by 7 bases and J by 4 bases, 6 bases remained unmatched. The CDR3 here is CASGQGWATEAFF. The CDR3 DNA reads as TGTGCCAGCGGACAGGGATGGGCCACTGAAGCTTTCTTT.

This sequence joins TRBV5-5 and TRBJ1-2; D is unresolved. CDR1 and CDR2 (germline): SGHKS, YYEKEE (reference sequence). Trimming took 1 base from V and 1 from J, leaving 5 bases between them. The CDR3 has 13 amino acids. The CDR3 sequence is CASSLTSNYGYTF. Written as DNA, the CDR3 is TGTGCCAGCAGCTTGACCAGTAACTATGGCTACACCTTC.

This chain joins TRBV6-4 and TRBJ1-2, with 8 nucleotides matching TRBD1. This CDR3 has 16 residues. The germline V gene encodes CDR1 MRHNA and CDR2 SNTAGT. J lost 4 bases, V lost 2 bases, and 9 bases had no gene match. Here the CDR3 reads CASSDGQGKGLYGYTF. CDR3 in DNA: TGTGCCAGCAGTGACGGACAGGGAAAGGGCCTCTATGGCTACACCTTC.

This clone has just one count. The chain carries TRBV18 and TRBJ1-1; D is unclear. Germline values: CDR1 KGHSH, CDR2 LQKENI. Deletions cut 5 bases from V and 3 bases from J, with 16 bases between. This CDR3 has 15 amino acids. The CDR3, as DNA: TGTGCCAGCTCAGCGGGGATGGGCGGGTACACTGAAGCTTTCTTT. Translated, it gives CASSAGMGGYTEAFF. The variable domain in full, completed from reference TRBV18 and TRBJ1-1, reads NAGVMQNPRHLVRRRGQEARLRCSPMKGHSHVYWYRQLPEEGLKFMVYLQKENIIDESGMPKERFSAEFPKEGPSILRIQQVVRGDSAAYFCASSAGMGGYTEAFFGQGTRLTVV.

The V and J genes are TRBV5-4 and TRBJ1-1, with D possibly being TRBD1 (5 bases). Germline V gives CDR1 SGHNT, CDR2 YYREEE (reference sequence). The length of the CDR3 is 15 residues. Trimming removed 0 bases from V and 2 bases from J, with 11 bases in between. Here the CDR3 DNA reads TGTGCCAGCAGCTTGGCAGGGAATTCTAACACTGAAGCTTTCTTT. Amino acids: CASSLAGNSNTEAFF. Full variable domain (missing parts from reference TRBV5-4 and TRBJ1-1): ETGVTQSPTHLIKTRGQQVTLRCSSQSGHNTVSWYQQALGQGPQFIFQYYREEENGRGNFPPRFSGLQFPNYSSELNVNALELDDSALYLCASSLAGNSNTEAFFGQGTRLTVV.

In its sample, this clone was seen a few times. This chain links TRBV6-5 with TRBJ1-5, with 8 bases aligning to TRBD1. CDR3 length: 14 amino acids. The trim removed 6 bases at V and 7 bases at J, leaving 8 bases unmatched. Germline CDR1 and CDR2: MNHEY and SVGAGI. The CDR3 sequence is CASRKNRGTQPQHF. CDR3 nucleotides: TGTGCCAGCAGAAAAAACAGGGGGACCCAGCCCCAGCATTTT.

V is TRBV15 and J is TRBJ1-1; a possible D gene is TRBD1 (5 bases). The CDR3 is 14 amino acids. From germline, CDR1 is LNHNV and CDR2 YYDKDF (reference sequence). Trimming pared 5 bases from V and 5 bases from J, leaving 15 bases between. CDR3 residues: CATSGSGLPTEAFF. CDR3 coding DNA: TGTGCCACCAGCGGCTCGGGACTGCCGACTGAAGCTTTCTTT.

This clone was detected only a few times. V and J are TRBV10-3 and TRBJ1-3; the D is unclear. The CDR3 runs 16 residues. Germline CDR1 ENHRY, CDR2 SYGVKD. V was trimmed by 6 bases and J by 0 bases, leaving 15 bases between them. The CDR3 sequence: CAIRISRAHSGNTIYF. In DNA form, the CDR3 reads TGTGCCATCAGGATATCCCGGGCCCACTCTGGAAACACCATATATTTT.

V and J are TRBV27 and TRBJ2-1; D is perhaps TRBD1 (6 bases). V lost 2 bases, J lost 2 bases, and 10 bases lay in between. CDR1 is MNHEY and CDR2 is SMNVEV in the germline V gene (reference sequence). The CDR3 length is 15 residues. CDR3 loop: CASSLSGGTYNEQFF. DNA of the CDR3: TGTGCCAGCAGTTTAAGTGGGGGCACCTACAATGAGCAGTTCTTC.

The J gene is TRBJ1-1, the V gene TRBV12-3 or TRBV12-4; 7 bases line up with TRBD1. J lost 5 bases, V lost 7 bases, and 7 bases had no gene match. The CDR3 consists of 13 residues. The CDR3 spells CASISPGGTEAFF. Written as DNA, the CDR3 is TGTGCCAGCATTTCCCCAGGGGGTACTGAAGCTTTCTTT.

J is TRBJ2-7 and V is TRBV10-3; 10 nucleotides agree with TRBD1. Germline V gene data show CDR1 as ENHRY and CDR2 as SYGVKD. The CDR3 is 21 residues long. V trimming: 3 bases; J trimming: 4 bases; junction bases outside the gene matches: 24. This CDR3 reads CAISDSDRGFGLGRERYEQYF. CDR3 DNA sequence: TGTGCCATCAGTGATTCGGACAGGGGGTTTGGATTAGGGCGGGAGAGGTACGAGCAGTACTTC.

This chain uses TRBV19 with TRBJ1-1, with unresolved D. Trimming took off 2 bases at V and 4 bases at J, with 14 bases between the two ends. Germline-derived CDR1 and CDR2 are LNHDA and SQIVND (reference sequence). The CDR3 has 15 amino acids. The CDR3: CASSIIGLSGTEAFF. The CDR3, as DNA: TGTGCCAGTAGTATAATTGGGCTTTCTGGCACTGAAGCTTTCTTT.

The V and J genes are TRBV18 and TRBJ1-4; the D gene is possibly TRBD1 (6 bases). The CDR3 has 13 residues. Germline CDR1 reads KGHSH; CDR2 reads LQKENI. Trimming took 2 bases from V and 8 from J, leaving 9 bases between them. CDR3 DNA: TGTGCCAGCTCACCAAGGGACACGGAAAAACTGTTTTTT. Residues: CASSPRDTEKLFF.